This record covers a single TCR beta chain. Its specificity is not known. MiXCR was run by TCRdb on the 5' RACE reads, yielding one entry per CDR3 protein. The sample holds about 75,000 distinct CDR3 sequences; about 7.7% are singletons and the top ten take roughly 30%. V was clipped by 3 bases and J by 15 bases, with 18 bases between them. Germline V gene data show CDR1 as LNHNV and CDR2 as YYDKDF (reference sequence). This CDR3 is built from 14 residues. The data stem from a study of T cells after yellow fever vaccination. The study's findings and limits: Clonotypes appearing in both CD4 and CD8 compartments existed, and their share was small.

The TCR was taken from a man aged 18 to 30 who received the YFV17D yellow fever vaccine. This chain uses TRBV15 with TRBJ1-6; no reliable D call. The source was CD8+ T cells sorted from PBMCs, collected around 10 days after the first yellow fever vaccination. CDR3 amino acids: CATSSPPSDPDLHF. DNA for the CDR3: TGTGCCACCAGCAGTCCGCCCTCCGATCCAGACCTCCACTTT.